This T cell receptor beta chain comes out of a study of blood T cell repertoires in COVID-19. In the study's own analysis: Cell counts per sample came from amplifying reference gene primers. Assay used: immunoSEQ multiplex PCR; TCRdb lists only in-frame clones, some missing. D and trimming were read from the DNA, whereas the V and J calls and clone size are those reported in that table. The sample contains about 120,000 clones, roughly nine tenths of which appear only once. The receptor comes from a man between 65 and 85 years old with active or convalescent COVID-19. The sample consisted of peripheral blood.

CDR3 nucleotide sequence: TGTGCCAGCAGCCAAGGATCCAGGGGGACCACTGAAGCTTTCTTT. Protein: CASSQGSRGTTEAFF. The chain combines TRBV14 with TRBJ1-1; 7 bases align to TRBD1. Per germline, CDR1 SGHDN and CDR2 FVKESK. There are 15 residues in the CDR3. Trimming removed 1 base from V and 4 bases from J; junction bases left unmatched: 6.